The rows below give T cell receptor beta chains drawn from one sample of a study of blood T cell repertoires in COVID-19. TCRdb's copy holds only in-frame clones and misses some; the assay was immunoSEQ multiplex PCR. Of roughly 150,000 clones listed, over 70% are singletons. The sample consisted of peripheral blood. The receptors stem from a human donor in a cohort sampled during active COVID-19. Both conserved end residues are part of each CDR3. Fields, in order: J gene, clone size, V gene, D gene, CDR3 DNA, CDR3 protein. A D gene is named only where the DNA matches it firmly. Clone size is given for some rows only: seen once, a few or many times, or a class if the clone is expanded.

J gene: TRBJ2-1
clone size: .
V gene: TRBV5-8
D gene: TRBD2
CDR3 DNA: TGTGCCAGCAGCCTGGGGACTAGCGAGTACAATGAGCAGTTCTTC
CDR3 protein: CASSLGTSEYNEQFF

J gene: TRBJ1-1
clone size: .
V gene: TRBV4-2
D gene: .
CDR3 DNA: TGTGCCAGCAACACAGGTACCGCTGAAGCTTTCTTT
CDR3 protein: CASNTGTAEAFF

J gene: TRBJ1-2
clone size: .
V gene: TRBV7-9
D gene: .
CDR3 DNA: TGTGCCAGCAGCCCCAGCGGGACTCAAGCTAACTATGGCTACACCTTC
CDR3 protein: CASSPSGTQANYGYTF

J gene: TRBJ2-2
clone size: .
V gene: TRBV27
D gene: TRBD1
CDR3 DNA: TGTGCCAGCAGTCCAGCAGGGGGATGGACCGGGGAGCTGTTTTTT
CDR3 protein: CASSPAGGWTGELFF

J gene: TRBJ2-3
clone size: .
V gene: TRBV5-1
D gene: .
CDR3 DNA: TGCGCCAGCAGCTTGGAAGGGAGAGCTAGCACAGATACGCAGTATTTT
CDR3 protein: CASSLEGRASTDTQYF

J gene: TRBJ2-5
clone size: once
V gene: TRBV24-1
D gene: TRBD2
CDR3 DNA: TGTGCCACCAGTGAGACCGGGACTAGCGGAAGACCCGCGACCCAGTACTTC
CDR3 protein: CATSETGTSGRPATQYF

J gene: TRBJ2-3
clone size: .
V gene: TRBV7-2
D gene: TRBD2
CDR3 DNA: TGTGCCAGCAGTCTCGGACTAGCGGGAGATACGCAGTATTTT
CDR3 protein: CASSLGLAGDTQYF

J gene: TRBJ2-3
clone size: .
V gene: TRBV6-6
D gene: TRBD2
CDR3 DNA: TGTGCCAGCAGACAGACTAGCGGAGCAGATACGCAGTATTTT
CDR3 protein: CASRQTSGADTQYF

J gene: TRBJ1-1
clone size: .
V gene: TRBV6-5
D gene: .
CDR3 DNA: TGTGCCAGTCGGGAGTCTATTAACACTGAAGCTTTCTTT
CDR3 protein: CASRESINTEAFF

J gene: TRBJ1-2
clone size: once
V gene: TRBV29-1
D gene: .
CDR3 DNA: TGCAGCGTTACGACAGGAACTAACTATGGCTACACCTTC
CDR3 protein: CSVTTGTNYGYTF

J gene: TRBJ2-3
clone size: once
V gene: TRBV7-9
D gene: .
CDR3 DNA: TGTGCCAGCACCTCTATCACAGATACGCAGTATTTT
CDR3 protein: CASTSITDTQYF

J gene: TRBJ1-5
clone size: .
V gene: TRBV3-1/TRBV3-2
D gene: TRBD1
CDR3 DNA: TGTGCCAGCAGCATGGACAGGGGGAATCAGCCCCAGCATTTT
CDR3 protein: CASSMDRGNQPQHF

J gene: TRBJ1-1
clone size: .
V gene: TRBV7-9
D gene: .
CDR3 DNA: TGTGCCAGCAGCCCCCAGAAGTGGGCGCATTATAGCACTGAAGCTTTCTTT
CDR3 protein: CASSPQKWAHYSTEAFF

J gene: TRBJ1-3
clone size: .
V gene: TRBV18
D gene: .
CDR3 DNA: TGTGCCAGCTCACCATTGGCAGGCAGTAACTCTGGAAACACCATATATTTT
CDR3 protein: CASSPLAGSNSGNTIYF

J gene: TRBJ2-1
clone size: .
V gene: TRBV19
D gene: .
CDR3 DNA: TGTGCCAGTAGGAGACAGGACTACAATGAGCAGTTCTTC
CDR3 protein: CASRRQDYNEQFF

J gene: TRBJ1-2
clone size: .
V gene: TRBV10-3
D gene: TRBD1
CDR3 DNA: TGTGCCATCACCGATGCGGGGACAGAAGCCCCCTTAGAAGTAGGCTACACCTTC
CDR3 protein: CAITDAGTEAPLEVGYTF

J gene: TRBJ1-1
clone size: .
V gene: TRBV29-1
D gene: TRBD1
CDR3 DNA: TGCAGCGTTGCGACAGGGAACATGAACACTGAAGCTTTCTTT
CDR3 protein: CSVATGNMNTEAFF

J gene: TRBJ2-1
clone size: .
V gene: TRBV7-2
D gene: TRBD2
CDR3 DNA: TGTGCCAGCAGCTCTAGCGGGGCGTGGAATGAGCAGTTCTTC
CDR3 protein: CASSSSGAWNEQFF

J gene: TRBJ1-1
clone size: .
V gene: TRBV14
D gene: .
CDR3 DNA: TGTGCCAGCAGCCATTACAGGGATGAAGCTTTCTTT
CDR3 protein: CASSHYRDEAFF

J gene: TRBJ1-2
clone size: .
V gene: TRBV2
D gene: .
CDR3 DNA: TGTGCCAGCAGTGAAACCGGGGATGGCTACACCTTC
CDR3 protein: CASSETGDGYTF

J gene: TRBJ2-2
clone size: .
V gene: TRBV29-1
D gene: .
CDR3 DNA: TGCAGCGTTGAAGAGAGGGTGGGCACCGGGGAGCTGTTTTTT
CDR3 protein: CSVEERVGTGELFF

J gene: TRBJ2-1
clone size: once
V gene: TRBV6-5
D gene: TRBD2
CDR3 DNA: TGTGCCAGCAGGACACTAGCGGGGGCCTACAATGAGCAGTTCTTC
CDR3 protein: CASRTLAGAYNEQFF

J gene: TRBJ1-5
clone size: .
V gene: TRBV6-2/TRBV6-3
D gene: .
CDR3 DNA: TGTGCCAGCAGTTACGGAGATCAGCCCCAGCATTTT
CDR3 protein: CASSYGDQPQHF

J gene: TRBJ2-5
clone size: .
V gene: TRBV18
D gene: .
CDR3 DNA: TGTGCCAGCTCACCACCGGGAACCGGGAAGGGGACCCAGTACTTC
CDR3 protein: CASSPPGTGKGTQYF

J gene: TRBJ2-3
clone size: .
V gene: TRBV4-1
D gene: .
CDR3 DNA: TGCGCCAGCAGCCAAGATGATCGTGCGGCAGATACGCAGTATTTT
CDR3 protein: CASSQDDRAADTQYF

J gene: TRBJ1-3
clone size: .
V gene: TRBV21-1
D gene: .
CDR3 DNA: TGTGCCAGCAGCGAGGGCCACGCCGCCTCTGGAAACACCATATATTTT
CDR3 protein: CASSEGHAASGNTIYF

J gene: TRBJ1-6
clone size: .
V gene: TRBV6-2/TRBV6-3
D gene: .
CDR3 DNA: TGTGCCAGCAGTTACTCGGGGGACACCATCGGGGCCCTCCACTTT
CDR3 protein: CASSYSGDTIGALHF

J gene: TRBJ1-1
clone size: once
V gene: TRBV30
D gene: .
CDR3 DNA: TGTGCCTGGCGAGGGACTGAAGCTTTCTTT
CDR3 protein: CAWRGTEAFF

J gene: TRBJ2-3
clone size: .
V gene: TRBV20-1
D gene: .
CDR3 DNA: TGCAGTGCTAGAGGTCCGGATACGCAGTATTTT
CDR3 protein: CSARGPDTQYF

J gene: TRBJ2-1
clone size: .
V gene: TRBV5-6
D gene: .
CDR3 DNA: TGTGCCAGCAGCTTGGGGAGGGCCAATGAGCAGTTCTTC
CDR3 protein: CASSLGRANEQFF

J gene: TRBJ2-2
clone size: .
V gene: TRBV11-1
D gene: .
CDR3 DNA: TGTGCCAGCAGCTCCATCGAATTTAGAAACACCGGGGAGCTGTTTTTT
CDR3 protein: CASSSIEFRNTGELFF

J gene: TRBJ2-5
clone size: .
V gene: TRBV12-3/TRBV12-4
D gene: .
CDR3 DNA: TGTGCCAGCAGTCTTTCGGCGGGGACCCAGTACTTC
CDR3 protein: CASSLSAGTQYF

J gene: TRBJ2-2
clone size: few
V gene: TRBV5-6
D gene: .
CDR3 DNA: TGTGCCAGCAGCCCAACAGGGCACACCGGGGAGCTGTTTTTT
CDR3 protein: CASSPTGHTGELFF

J gene: TRBJ1-1
clone size: .
V gene: TRBV30
D gene: .
CDR3 DNA: TGTGCCTGGAGTAACCCAGTGGGGGCCGCTCCTGAAGCTTTCTTT
CDR3 protein: CAWSNPVGAAPEAFF

J gene: TRBJ1-1
clone size: .
V gene: TRBV18
D gene: .
CDR3 DNA: TGTGCCAGCTCACCACAGCAGGACACTGAAGCTTTCTTT
CDR3 protein: CASSPQQDTEAFF

J gene: TRBJ2-7
clone size: .
V gene: TRBV12-3/TRBV12-4
D gene: .
CDR3 DNA: TGTGCCAGCAGTTTCACAGGGTCCTACGAGCAGTACTTC
CDR3 protein: CASSFTGSYEQYF

J gene: TRBJ1-1
clone size: many
V gene: TRBV19
D gene: .
CDR3 DNA: TGTGCCAGTCGGTGGGGGCTGGACACTGAAGCTTTCTTT
CDR3 protein: CASRWGLDTEAFF

J gene: TRBJ1-5
clone size: .
V gene: TRBV5-5
D gene: TRBD1
CDR3 DNA: TGTGCCAGCAGATCAGACAGGGTGGATCAGCCCCAGCATTTT
CDR3 protein: CASRSDRVDQPQHF

J gene: TRBJ2-3
clone size: .
V gene: TRBV5-6
D gene: .
CDR3 DNA: TGTGCCAGCAGCTTGGGTTCCAGCCGGGGGTGGAAGCACACAGATACGCAGTATTTT
CDR3 protein: CASSLGSSRGWKHTDTQYF

J gene: TRBJ1-1
clone size: .
V gene: TRBV19
D gene: TRBD1
CDR3 DNA: TGTGCCAGTAGTTCGGGACAGGGGGCGCGGACTGAAGCTTTCTTT
CDR3 protein: CASSSGQGARTEAFF

J gene: TRBJ1-1
clone size: .
V gene: TRBV6-5
D gene: .
CDR3 DNA: TGTGCCACGGGGTCCATAGTGAACACTGAAGCTTTCTTT
CDR3 protein: CATGSIVNTEAFF

J gene: TRBJ2-3
clone size: .
V gene: TRBV28
D gene: .
CDR3 DNA: TGTGCCAGCAGTTTTGTAGCGGGCACAGATACGCAGTATTTT
CDR3 protein: CASSFVAGTDTQYF

J gene: TRBJ2-1
clone size: .
V gene: TRBV28
D gene: .
CDR3 DNA: TGTGCCAGCAGCGCCAACTGGAATGAGCAGTTCTTC
CDR3 protein: CASSANWNEQFF

J gene: TRBJ1-4
clone size: .
V gene: TRBV5-1
D gene: .
CDR3 DNA: TGCGCCAGCAGCCCACAGGGCCCTGCAACTAATGAAAAACTGTTTTTT
CDR3 protein: CASSPQGPATNEKLFF

J gene: TRBJ2-5
clone size: .
V gene: TRBV11-2
D gene: TRBD1
CDR3 DNA: TGTGCCAGCACCCCCAAGACAGGGCAAGAGACCCAGTACTTC
CDR3 protein: CASTPKTGQETQYF

J gene: TRBJ1-2
clone size: .
V gene: TRBV5-6
D gene: .
CDR3 DNA: TGTGCCAGCAGCTTGGATCCGGAGGATGGCTACACCTTC
CDR3 protein: CASSLDPEDGYTF

J gene: TRBJ1-2
clone size: .
V gene: TRBV28
D gene: TRBD1
CDR3 DNA: TGTGCCAGCAGCTCTACAGGGGACTATGGCTACACCTTC
CDR3 protein: CASSSTGDYGYTF

J gene: TRBJ1-2
clone size: .
V gene: TRBV5-4
D gene: TRBD1
CDR3 DNA: TGTGCCAGCAGCTTGGGGGACAGGGGTGCGGGCTACACCTTC
CDR3 protein: CASSLGDRGAGYTF

J gene: TRBJ2-1
clone size: .
V gene: TRBV6-5
D gene: .
CDR3 DNA: TGTGCCAGCAGGGGGACTGGGACCTACAATGAGCAGTTCTTC
CDR3 protein: CASRGTGTYNEQFF

J gene: TRBJ2-6
clone size: once
V gene: TRBV6-6
D gene: TRBD2
CDR3 DNA: TGTGCCAGCAGTTACTCGGGGGGGGTCGGGGCCAACGTCCTGACTTTC
CDR3 protein: CASSYSGGVGANVLTF

J gene: TRBJ1-1
clone size: .
V gene: TRBV6-2/TRBV6-3
D gene: TRBD1
CDR3 DNA: TGTGCCAGCAGTGTTTTGGGGACAGGGCACGCTTTCTTT
CDR3 protein: CASSVLGTGHAFF

J gene: TRBJ2-2
clone size: few
V gene: TRBV5-5
D gene: .
CDR3 DNA: TGTGCCAGCAGCCCGCGAGGCGGGGCGCCAGACGGGGAGCTGTTTTTT
CDR3 protein: CASSPRGGAPDGELFF

J gene: TRBJ1-2
clone size: .
V gene: TRBV7-2
D gene: TRBD1
CDR3 DNA: TGTGCCAGCAGCCCCTCCGGGACAGGGGCCAACTATGGCTACACCTTC
CDR3 protein: CASSPSGTGANYGYTF

J gene: TRBJ1-1
clone size: .
V gene: TRBV6-5
D gene: TRBD1
CDR3 DNA: TGTGCCAGCAAAGGACAGGGGGCAGGGGAAGCTTTCTTT
CDR3 protein: CASKGQGAGEAFF

J gene: TRBJ2-1
clone size: .
V gene: TRBV7-9
D gene: TRBD1
CDR3 DNA: TGTGCCAGCAGCTTAGGAACGACAGGGAATGAGCAGTTCTTC
CDR3 protein: CASSLGTTGNEQFF

J gene: TRBJ1-5
clone size: .
V gene: TRBV12-3/TRBV12-4
D gene: .
CDR3 DNA: TGTGCCAGCAGTTTCGCGAGTAACCAGCCCCAGCATTTT
CDR3 protein: CASSFASNQPQHF

J gene: TRBJ1-3
clone size: few
V gene: TRBV6-5
D gene: .
CDR3 DNA: TGTGCCAGCAGTTTAGACAGACCATTCTCTGGAAACACCATATATTTT
CDR3 protein: CASSLDRPFSGNTIYF

J gene: TRBJ1-5
clone size: .
V gene: TRBV2
D gene: TRBD1
CDR3 DNA: TGTGCCAGCAGTAATACAGGGGAGAGGAATCAGCCCCAGCATTTT
CDR3 protein: CASSNTGERNQPQHF

J gene: TRBJ2-5
clone size: few
V gene: TRBV5-1
D gene: .
CDR3 DNA: TGCGCCAGCAGGCCCGGCAGCGGGTCGCAAGAGACCCAGTACTTC
CDR3 protein: CASRPGSGSQETQYF